One sample yielded the 20 T cell receptor beta chains listed below, sequenced in a study of CD4 and CD8 cells across lung adenocarcinoma regions. TCRdb called the PCR reads again in MiXCR, with one record for every CDR3 protein. The sample contains 20,000 to 25,000 distinct CDR3 sequences, around 51% of which appear only once. The specimen sequenced was CD8+ T cells from the center of a lung tumor. Receptor source: a female donor with lung adenocarcinoma. The CD4 and CD8 labels of this study may be unreliable.

The chain uses TRBV25-1 and TRBJ1-1, with TRBD1 as a possible D gene (6 bases). The V end lost 6 bases, the J end lost 4 bases, and 12 bases lay between the germline ends. Germline V gives CDR1 MGHDK, CDR2 SYGVNS. The CDR3 has 13 amino acids. The CDR3: CASRNREGTEAFF. CDR3 nucleotide sequence: TGTGCCAGCAGGAACAGGGAGGGCACTGAAGCTTTCTTT.

On this clonotype: The junction departs from germline at one end; a sequencing error may be responsible. V gene TRBV10-3 combines with J gene TRBJ2-3; no definite D call. The DNA end favors TRBJ2-5, so the J call may be wrong. The CDR3 is 14 amino acids. Germline CDR1 ENHRY, CDR2 SYGVKD. CDR3 residues: CATKVPGEEEIQYF. CDR3 nucleotide sequence: TGTGCCACCAAGGTCCCGGGTGAGGAAGAGATCCAGTACTTC.

As for this clonotype: An end of the junction differs from the germline gene, which may be a read error. V usage is TRBV6-1 and J usage is TRBJ2-3; TRBD2 matches at 9 bases. Per the germline V gene, CDR1 is MNHNS and CDR2 is SASEGT. This CDR3 has 16 amino acids. This chain's CDR3 is CASREDAGGDPDTQYF. DNA for the CDR3: TGTGCCAGCAGGGAAGACGCGGGAGGGGACCCAGATACCCAGTATTTT.

The rearrangement links TRBV6-4 to TRBJ1-6; D gene uncertain. Germline-derived CDR1 and CDR2 are MRHNA and SNTAGT. This CDR3 spans 15 amino acids. V shed 3 bases and J shed 7 bases, with 13 bases lying between them. CDR3 sequence (DNA): TGTGCCAGCAGTGAAAGGCCGGGAGGGAATTCACCCCTCCACTTT. Residues: CASSERPGGNSPLHF.

The chain recombines TRBV6-1 with TRBJ2-1; 9 bases map to TRBD1. The J call is doubtful: the DNA matches TRBJ2-7 better. Germline V gene sequence: CDR1 MNHNS, CDR2 SASEGT. The CDR3 length is 14 residues. CDR3 DNA: TGTGCCAGCAGTGAAGCAGGACAGGGGCTGGAACAGTACTTC. This codes for CASSEAGQGLEQYF.

The sample holds a few counts of this clonotype. V is TRBV12-3 or TRBV12-4 and J is TRBJ2-3; 9 bases fit TRBD1. The ends lost 5 bases at V and 1 base at J; junction bases unmatched: 13. The CDR3 totals 18 residues. The CDR3 is CASSMPGTGFSGTDTQYF. CDR3 nucleotide sequence: TGTGCCAGCAGTATGCCCGGGACAGGGTTTTCGGGCACAGATACGCAGTATTTT.

To note about this clonotype: The junction does not match germline at one end; this may be a read error. This chain joins TRBV27 and TRBJ2-5; 7 bases are a match to TRBD1. This CDR3 spans 13 amino acids. Germline CDR1 and CDR2: MNHEY and SMNVEV (reference sequence). The CDR3 protein is CGSRGCDQKTQYF. The CDR3, as DNA: TGTGGCAGCAGGGGGTGTGACCAAAAGACCCAGTACTTC.

The CDR3 spells CASSQVPPGVAGEEEQYV. As DNA, the CDR3 is TGCGCCAGCAGCCAAGTCCCGCCTGGGGTAGCGGGAGAGGAGGAGCAGTACGTC. The chain uses TRBV4-1 and TRBJ2-7; 9 bases line up with TRBD2. CDR1 is MGHRA, CDR2 YSYEKL, per germline. The CDR3 is 18 residues long. With 1 base clipped from V and 7 bases from J, the junction kept 17 bases outside the gene matches.

This clonotype has at least ten counts. V gene TRBV7-6 combines with J gene TRBJ2-3, with D uncertain. Trimming cost V 5 bases and J 7 bases, with 10 bases left between them. Germline CDR1 SGHVS, CDR2 FNYEAQ. The CDR3 spans 12 residues. CDR3 bases: TGTGCCAGCAGCCCAAGCAGGAATACGCAGTATTTT. This codes for CASSPSRNTQYF. Filled out from reference TRBV7-6 and TRBJ2-3, the complete variable domain reads GAGVSQSPRYKVTKRGQDVALRCDPISGHVSLYWYRQALGQGPEFLTYFNYEAQQDKSGLPNDRFSAERPEGSISTLTIQRTEQRDSAMYRCASSPSRNTQYFGPGTRLTVL.

The chain couples TRBV10-1 to TRBJ2-4; D may be TRBD2 (7 bases). Per the germline V gene, CDR1 is WNHNN and CDR2 is SYGVQD (reference sequence). The CDR3 covers 16 residues. Trimming took off 5 bases at V and 13 bases at J, with 27 bases between the two ends. CDR3 in amino acids: CASSPGGGRDQNTQYF. The CDR3 DNA is TGCGCCAGCAGTCCCGGCGGGGGCCGGGACCAAAACACCCAGTACTTC.

The DNA of the CDR3 is TGTGCCAGCAGTGCGAGACAGGGAGCCAAAGATACGCAGTACTTC. The encoded protein is CASSARQGAKDTQYF. The rearrangement links TRBV6-1 to TRBJ2-3; 7 nucleotides line up with TRBD1. The J call may be in error: the DNA end matches TRBJ2-7 better. From germline, CDR1 is MNHNS and CDR2 SASEGT. This CDR3 spans 15 amino acids.

The chain employs TRBV6-1 and TRBJ1-4, with D tentatively TRBD1 (5 bases). Trimming pared 6 bases from V and 0 bases from J, leaving 14 bases between. CDR3 length equals 16 residues. CDR1 and CDR2 from the germline V gene are MNHNS and SASEGT. CDR3 DNA sequence: TGTGCCAGCAGGCGGGGGGGGGGGGCAACTAATGAAAAACTGTTTTTT. Amino acid sequence: CASRRGGGATNEKLFF.

This clonotype was seen a few times. The chain carries TRBV6-1 and TRBJ1-1; possibly TRBD1 for D (6 bases). This CDR3 spans 14 amino acids. The V end lost 6 bases, the J end lost 3 bases, and 14 bases lay between the germline ends. Looked up from germline, CDR1 is MNHNS and CDR2 is SASEGT. The CDR3 nucleotides are TGTGCCAGCAGAGCCGTGGACAGACACACTGAAGCTTTCTTT. As protein: CASRAVDRHTEAFF.

This clonotype showed up just a few times. The rearrangement uses TRBV5-1 and TRBJ2-1, with 14 bases fitting TRBD2. V was clipped by 2 bases and J by 8 bases; unmatched bases: 12. CDR1 and CDR2 (germline): SGHRS, YFSETQ. This CDR3 is 18 amino acids long. CDR3 amino acids: CASSLSQPGLAGDHEQFF. The CDR3 coding sequence is TGCGCCAGCAGCTTAAGTCAGCCGGGACTAGCGGGAGATCATGAGCAGTTCTTC.

The gene calls are TRBV7-2 and TRBJ2-5; D is ambiguous. Germline CDR1 and CDR2: SGHTA and FQGNSA. V was clipped by 1 base and J by 11 bases, with 11 bases between them. The CDR3 runs to 12 residues. Here the CDR3 reads CASSLGPNEQYF. The CDR3 coding sequence is TGTGCCAGCAGCTTAGGGCCCAATGAGCAGTACTTC.

This clonotype is a singleton in its sample. V usage is TRBV6-4 and J usage is TRBJ1-1, with no clear D. The CDR3 consists of 13 residues. Germline assignment: CDR1 MRHNA and CDR2 SNTAGT. V dropped 3 bases and J dropped 4 bases, with 9 bases sitting between them. CDR3 sequence: CASSDRPGTEAFF. The CDR3 DNA reads TGTGCCAGCAGTGATAGGCCTGGCACTGAAGCTTTCTTT.

About this clonotype: Mismatch with germline at one junction end may stem from a read error. The chain is built from TRBV9 and TRBJ2-3; TRBD1 matches 9 bases. Germline V CDR1 and CDR2: SGDLS, YYNGEE. This CDR3 comprises 15 residues. The CDR3 loop reads CASSHRDRDTDTQYF. As DNA, the CDR3 is TGTGCCAGCAGCCATCGGGACAGGGACACAGATACGCAGTACTTT. The variable domain in full, completed from reference TRBV9 and TRBJ2-3, reads DSGVTQTPKHLITATGQRVTLRCSPRSGDLSVYWYQQSLDQGLQFLIQYYNGEERAKGNILERFSAQQFPDLHSELNLSSLELGDSALYFCASSHRDRDTDTQYFGPGTRLTVL.

Turning to this clonotype: Relative to the germline gene, one junction end is altered; a read error may explain this. The chain joins TRBV27 to TRBJ2-3; possibly TRBD1 or TRBD2 for D (6 bases each). This CDR3 has 16 residues. CDR1 is MNHEY and CDR2 is SMNVEV in the germline V gene (reference sequence). The CDR3 protein is CASSRAGRGDTDTQYF. DNA of the CDR3: TGTGCCAGCAGTCGAGCCGGGAGAGGGGACACAGATACGCAGTATTTC.

Regarding this clonotype: Relative to the germline gene, one junction end is altered; a read error may explain this. This sequence joins TRBV10-1 and TRBJ2-3; maybe TRBD1 (6 bases). The V gene's germline CDR1 is WNHNN and CDR2 SYGVQD (reference sequence). The CDR3 is 13 amino acids. As DNA, the CDR3 is TGCGCCACGGGGCGGACAGCCAAAAATACTCAGTATTTT. It specifies CATGRTAKNTQYF.

Remarks on this clonotype: The junction shows a germline mismatch at one end, possibly a read error. J is TRBJ2-5 and V is TRBV6-1; 8 bases are shared with TRBD2. Germline V gene lookup returns CDR1 MNHNS and CDR2 SASEGT. The CDR3 runs to 16 residues. The CDR3 loop is CASRDGGGGDPETQYF. In DNA form, the CDR3 reads TGTGCCAGCAGGGACGGGGGGGGGGGCGACCCAGAGACCCAGTACTTT.